This TCR beta chain was sequenced during a study of OX40 agonist ivuxolimab in advanced cancers. Study in general: Dose-escalation subjects each had hepatocellular carcinoma, melanoma, renal cell or head and neck cancer. Notes on the study in general: Expansion of clones was among the lowest in partial responders at 0.1-3.0 mg/kg. Dosing at 0.1 to 3.0 mg/kg was accompanied by clonal expansion of CD4+ and CD8+ blood T cells by week 6.

The CDR3 is 14 residues long. The germline V gene has CDR1 SGHTA and CDR2 FQGNSA. The junction had 7 bases not matched to a gene; V was cut back by 5 bases and J by 7 bases. Assay used: immunoSEQ multiplex PCR; TCRdb lists only in-frame clones, some missing. The sample consists of tens of thousands of clones, about 91% of them appearing once. A word on this clone: The antigen is not known.

The J gene is TRBJ2-1, the V gene TRBV7-2; 8 bases match TRBD1. The receptor was derived from an adult with an advanced solid tumor such as melanoma, head and neck, liver or kidney cancer. The sample was CD4+ or CD8+ T cells sorted from blood, taken in a trial of the OX40 agonist ivuxolimab. The CDR3 nucleotides are TGTGCCAGCAGCGCTAGACAGGGGACGAATGAGCAGTTCTTC. Protein sequence: CASSARQGTNEQFF.